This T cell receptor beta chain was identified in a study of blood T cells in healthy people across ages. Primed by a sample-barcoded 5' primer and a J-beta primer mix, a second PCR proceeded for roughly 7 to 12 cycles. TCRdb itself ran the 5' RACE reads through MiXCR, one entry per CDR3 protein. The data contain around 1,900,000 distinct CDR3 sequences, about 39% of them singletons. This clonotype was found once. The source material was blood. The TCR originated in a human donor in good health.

The chain's CDR3 is CSARDRGGGACGTQYF. The DNA for the CDR3 is TGCAGTGCTAGAGATCGTGGCGGGGGGGCCTGCGGGACCCAGTACTTC. The chain has TRBV20-1 and TRBJ2-5; 9 bases line up with TRBD2. V shed 0 bases and J 7 bases; nucleotides not matched to a gene: 12. Per the germline V gene, CDR1 is DFQATT and CDR2 is SNEGSKA (reference sequence). The CDR3 runs 16 residues.